The 23 T cell receptor beta chains listed next were all sequenced from one sample in a study of Ad26.COV2.S vaccination and SARS-CoV-2 variants. As to treatment: some 20 received Ad26.COV2.S at low or high dose, single or two shots; roughly five received placebo; per-sample allocation not given. The study sampled participants on day 63 after the first vaccine or placebo injection. Profiling relied on immunoSEQ multiplex PCR, and the TCRdb table lists in-frame clones only, not all of them. Of about 370,000 clones in the sample, around 91% were seen once. Sample: peripheral blood, taken in a trial of Ad26.COV2.S vaccine versus placebo. The receptors here all came from a person aged 18-60 years who received the Ad26.COV2.S COVID-19 vaccine or a placebo.

The CDR3 bases are TGTGCCAGCAGCTTAGATCTGGCGGGCCTACGGGAGCAGTACTTC. It yields the protein CASSLDLAGLREQYF. The chain is built from TRBV11-2 and TRBJ2-7; TRBD2 is a possible D gene (5 bases). V lost 0 bases and J 7 bases, leaving 16 bases between the germline ends. CDR3 length: 15 amino acids. The germline gives CDR1 SGHAT, CDR2 FQNNGV.

J is TRBJ2-7 and V is TRBV6-5; a possible D gene is TRBD1 (6 bases). V lost 6 bases and J lost 4, with 16 bases in between. The CDR3 spans 14 residues. Germline assignment: CDR1 MNHEY and CDR2 SVGAGI. In DNA, the CDR3 is TGTGCCAGCAGGCCCGGACTGGGGGCGTACGAGCAGTACTTC. Protein product: CASRPGLGAYEQYF.

The chain employs TRBV5-1 and TRBJ2-5; 10 bases are shared with TRBD1. Germline V gene lookup returns CDR1 SGHRS and CDR2 YFSETQ. The CDR3 runs to 13 residues. V shed 9 bases and J 5 bases; nucleotides not matched to a gene: 7. CDR3 residues: CATRQGQGETQYF. The CDR3 coding sequence is TGCGCCACCCGGCAGGGACAGGGGGAGACCCAGTACTTC.

Concerning this clone itself: The same CDR3 is also encoded by other DNA sequences in this sample. The gene calls are TRBV9 and TRBJ2-1; D possibly corresponds to TRBD2 (5 bases). CDR1 SGDLS and CDR2 YYNGEE come from the germline V gene. This CDR3 has 15 amino acids. V was shortened by 0 bases and J by 1 base, with 8 bases between the two germline ends. The CDR3 coding sequence is TGTGCCAGCAGCGTAGGAGGCGGGTCCTACAATGAGCAGTTCTTC. Its translation: CASSVGGGSYNEQFF.

This clone appeared a single time. The chain employs TRBV28 and TRBJ2-7; 14 bases fit TRBD2. Trimming took 6 bases from V and 0 from J; bases not matched to a gene: 4. The CDR3 has 16 residues. CDR1 MDHEN and CDR2 SYDVKM come from the germline V gene. The CDR3 here is CASRAGLAGASYEQYF. The DNA for the CDR3 is TGTGCCAGCAGGGCGGGACTAGCGGGGGCCTCCTACGAGCAGTACTTC.

The V gene is TRBV4-1, the J gene TRBJ2-3, with D uncertain. V was pared by 3 bases and J by 0 bases, with 4 bases between. This CDR3 is 13 amino acids long. Germline-derived CDR1 and CDR2 are MGHRA and YSYEKL. CDR3 region: CASSHPSTDTQYF. DNA for the CDR3: TGCGCCAGCAGCCATCCTAGCACAGATACGCAGTATTTT.

This chain connects TRBV5-1 to TRBJ2-5; D perhaps matches TRBD2 (5 bases). V lost 2 bases and J lost 2, with 16 bases in between. The CDR3 sequence is 16 residues long. In germline, CDR1 is SGHRS, CDR2 YFSETQ. The CDR3 protein is CASSFGQAGGQETQYF. CDR3 DNA: TGCGCCAGCAGCTTCGGGCAGGCGGGTGGGCAAGAGACCCAGTACTTC.

CDR3 sequence: CSVLSSYGYTF. In DNA, the CDR3 is TGCAGCGTGCTCTCTTCCTATGGCTACACCTTC. This rearrangement joins TRBV29-1 to TRBJ1-2; no definite D call. The germline gives CDR1 SQVTM, CDR2 ANQGSEA. CDR3 length: 11 residues. V was cut by 6 bases and J by 4 bases, with 9 bases left in between.

The chain couples TRBV5-1 to TRBJ2-3, with D possibly being TRBD2 (5 bases). The CDR3 spans 14 residues. The germline V gene has CDR1 SGHRS and CDR2 YFSETQ. Deletions cut 3 bases from V and 2 bases from J, with 10 bases between. The CDR3 nucleotides read TGCGCCAGCAGCTGGGCCGGGATCACAGATACGCAGTATTTT. This sequence encodes CASSWAGITDTQYF.

The chain employs TRBV6-1 and TRBJ2-1; the D gene is possibly TRBD1 (5 bases). V lost 6 bases and J 6 bases, leaving 21 bases between the germline ends. CDR1 MNHNS and CDR2 SASEGT come from the germline V gene. This CDR3 comprises 16 residues. The CDR3 reads CASSEHWQGTGNEQFF. CDR3 sequence (DNA): TGTGCCAGCAGCGAACACTGGCAGGGTACCGGCAATGAGCAGTTCTTC.

The rearrangement links TRBV7-7 to TRBJ2-1, with a possible D match to TRBD1 (6 bases). The germline CDR1 and CDR2 sequences are SSHAT and FNYEAQ (reference sequence). The CDR3 length is 15 residues. V was pared by 4 bases and J by 0 bases, with 10 bases between. In DNA, the CDR3 is TGTGCCAGCAGCTCAAACAGGGACTCCTACAATGAGCAGTTCTTC. It specifies CASSSNRDSYNEQFF. Combining the CDR3 with reference TRBV7-7 and TRBJ2-1 gives the whole variable domain GAGVSQSPRYKVTKRGQDVTLRCDPISSHATLYWYQQALGQGPEFLTYFNYEAQPDKSGLPSDRFSAERPEGSISTLTIQRTEQRDSAMYRCASSSNRDSYNEQFFGPGTRLTVL.

This sequence joins TRBV19 and TRBJ1-1, with D unclear. The CDR3 length is 13 residues. Trimming cost V 5 bases and J 2 bases, with 9 bases left between them. Germline values: CDR1 LNHDA, CDR2 SQIVND (reference sequence). The CDR3 DNA follows: TGTGCCAGTAGTGGGTTGGGTAACACTGAAGCTTTCTTT. Encoded protein: CASSGLGNTEAFF.

The chain employs TRBV2 and TRBJ2-1; D is possibly TRBD2 (5 bases). Germline V gene lookup returns CDR1 SNHLY and CDR2 FYNNEI. V gave up 4 bases and J gave up 3 bases, with 13 bases separating them. This CDR3 contains 15 residues. For the CDR3, the DNA is TGTGCCAGCAGTGTACTCGAGGGCCGCTACAATGAGCAGTTCTTC. Its protein is CASSVLEGRYNEQFF. Full variable domain (remainder filled in from reference TRBV2 and TRBJ2-1): EPEVTQTPSHQVTQMGQEVILRCVPISNHLYFYWYRQILGQKVEFLVSFYNNEISEKSEIFDDQFSVERPDGSNFTLKIRSTKLEDSAMYFCASSVLEGRYNEQFFGPGTRLTVL.

Concerning this clone itself: One end of the junction fails to match germline, which may point to a read error. Within the sample, other DNA sequences also encode this same CDR3. J is TRBJ1-2 and V is TRBV12-3 or TRBV12-4; unclear D gene. The CDR3 is made up of 13 amino acids. The CDR3 bases are TGCGCCAGCAGTTTAGACGGAAACTATGGCTACACCTTC. It is translated as CASSLDGNYGYTF.

The chain recombines TRBV2 with TRBJ1-2, with D maybe TRBD1 (5 bases). Trimming stripped 7 bases from V and 5 bases from J, with 17 bases between. CDR1 and CDR2 (germline): SNHLY, FYNNEI. The CDR3 contains 14 residues. CDR3 sequence reads: CASNLGGDLYGYTF. The DNA of the CDR3 is TGTGCCAGCAACCTAGGAGGGGACTTGTATGGCTACACCTTC.

The CDR3 loop is CASTQGRGLKVNTEAFF. CDR3 DNA sequence: TGTGCCAGTACTCAGGGGCGGGGGCTGAAGGTGAACACTGAAGCTTTCTTT. The V and J genes are TRBV19 and TRBJ1-1, with D maybe TRBD1 (6 bases). There are 17 residues in the CDR3. V lost 7 bases to trimming and J lost 0 bases, with 21 bases between them. Per the germline V gene, CDR1 is LNHDA and CDR2 is SQIVND (reference sequence).

The chain links TRBV5-6 to TRBJ1-4; D is uncertain. The CDR3 extends over 15 amino acids. The V and J ends lost 0 bases and 4 bases respectively, with 10 bases between them. Germline CDR1 is SGHDT and CDR2 is YYEEEE. As DNA, the CDR3 is TGTGCCAGCAGCTTGGTAGGGCTGGGTAATGAAAAACTGTTTTTT. Translation: CASSLVGLGNEKLFF.

This clone has a single count. The chain has TRBV27 and TRBJ1-2; 9 nucleotides align to TRBD1. Germline CDR1 MNHEY, CDR2 SMNVEV (reference sequence). There are 20 residues in the CDR3. V shed 3 bases, J shed 2 bases, and the junction held 19 bases outside the gene matches. CDR3 protein: CASSFRHLRITGGSNYGYTF. The CDR3 bases are TGTGCCAGCAGTTTTCGACACCTGCGGATCACAGGGGGCTCCAACTATGGCTACACCTTC.

The chain recombines TRBV6-5 with TRBJ1-2; 7 bases agree with TRBD1. This CDR3 is built from 16 residues. V shed 2 bases and J 4 bases; nucleotides not matched to a gene: 10. Germline CDR1 is MNHEY and CDR2 is SVGAGI. The CDR3 nucleotides read TGTGCCAGCAGTTACGTGGGACAGAGTCTAAGCTATGGCTACACCTTC. As protein: CASSYVGQSLSYGYTF.

This clone was detected once. The genes are TRBV11-3 and TRBJ2-1, with D uncertain. Germline V gene data show CDR1 as SGHNT and CDR2 as YENEEA. The CDR3 length is 13 residues. V was trimmed by 5 bases and J by 6 bases, leaving 11 bases between them. Written as DNA, the CDR3 is TGTGCCAGCAGCCATTCAGCCGGCAATGAGCAGTTCTTC. It specifies CASSHSAGNEQFF.

The chain joins TRBV27 to TRBJ2-1, with D uncertain. The V gene's germline CDR1 is MNHEY and CDR2 SMNVEV (reference sequence). V was pared by 10 bases and J by 7 bases, with 23 bases between. This CDR3 spans 15 amino acids. The chain's CDR3 is CATVRAEGFRNEQFF. In DNA form, the CDR3 reads TGTGCCACCGTTCGGGCAGAAGGATTCAGGAATGAGCAGTTCTTC.

V gene TRBV7-3 combines with J gene TRBJ2-3; the D is unclear. Trimming shortened V by 1 base and J by 4 bases, and 9 bases separated the two germline ends. The CDR3 has 14 amino acids. Germline CDR1 reads SGHTA; CDR2 reads FQGTGA. CDR3 DNA sequence: TGTGCCAGCAGCTTAAACCGTGGGCCAGATACGCAGTATTTT. This sequence encodes CASSLNRGPDTQYF.

The chain uses TRBV5-1 and TRBJ2-5; D is uncertain. The CDR3 has 16 residues. CDR1 and CDR2 from the germline V gene are SGHRS and YFSETQ. The V end was cut by 1 base, the J end by 5 bases, with 18 bases between. The CDR3 sequence: CASSLTSGRGRETQYF. The DNA of the CDR3 is TGCGCCAGCAGCTTGACGAGTGGCAGAGGTCGGGAGACCCAGTACTTC.